A selection of T cell receptor beta chains follows, all from one sample in a study of blood T cell repertoires in COVID-19. Data came from immunoSEQ multiplex PCR; TCRdb stores just in-frame clones and leaves some out. The data hold approximately 340,000 clones, with 83% observed a single time. The sample taken for sequencing was peripheral blood. The receptors come from a man aged 30-40 years with active or convalescent COVID-19. Both conserved end residues are trimmed from each CDR3. The order of the fields is CDR3 protein, J gene, V gene.

cdr3_aa: ASSLDSFTGELF
j_call: TRBJ2-2
v_call: TRBV5-1

cdr3_aa: ASSRYVFRDTDTQY
j_call: TRBJ2-3
v_call: TRBV4-2

cdr3_aa: ASSLGSMNTEAF
j_call: TRBJ1-1
v_call: TRBV5-4

cdr3_aa: ASSGGDTIY
j_call: TRBJ1-3
v_call: TRBV9

cdr3_aa: ASSLYAGTSGYNEQF
j_call: TRBJ2-1
v_call: TRBV27

cdr3_aa: ASSQDYLAGEGETQY
j_call: TRBJ2-5
v_call: TRBV4-3

cdr3_aa: ASSLNRGNNSPLH
j_call: TRBJ1-6
v_call: TRBV7-3

cdr3_aa: ASSPGSGGPSTDTQY
j_call: TRBJ2-3
v_call: TRBV18

cdr3_aa: ASSLGGSSDTQY
j_call: TRBJ2-3
v_call: TRBV28

cdr3_aa: ASSSQAGYYEQY
j_call: TRBJ2-7
v_call: TRBV6-5

cdr3_aa: ASSGASGPFYEQY
j_call: TRBJ2-7
v_call: TRBV28

cdr3_aa: AWSVTDGGSGELF
j_call: TRBJ2-2
v_call: TRBV30

cdr3_aa: ASSTRSTGRWTEAF
j_call: TRBJ1-1
v_call: TRBV7-9

cdr3_aa: ASSMAHGGARTEAF
j_call: TRBJ1-1
v_call: TRBV19

cdr3_aa: SASQTGISYNEQF
j_call: TRBJ2-1
v_call: TRBV20-1

cdr3_aa: ASSQEGRGTYEQY
j_call: TRBJ2-7
v_call: TRBV4-3

cdr3_aa: ASSSTGGTEAF
j_call: TRBJ1-1
v_call: TRBV5-1

cdr3_aa: ASSPGQALSYEQY
j_call: TRBJ2-7
v_call: TRBV7-2

cdr3_aa: ASSPWDRGRYEQY
j_call: TRBJ2-7
v_call: TRBV7-9

cdr3_aa: ASSLVRGGSPSTDTQY
j_call: TRBJ2-3
v_call: TRBV11-3

cdr3_aa: ASRGGGYEQY
j_call: TRBJ2-7
v_call: TRBV11-2

cdr3_aa: ASSLRPGQFNQPQH
j_call: TRBJ1-5
v_call: TRBV27

cdr3_aa: ASSIAGLASTEAF
j_call: TRBJ1-1
v_call: TRBV19

cdr3_aa: AWSGTSGRAMDEQY
j_call: TRBJ2-7
v_call: TRBV30

cdr3_aa: ASSIDSGAANSPLH
j_call: TRBJ1-6
v_call: TRBV19

cdr3_aa: ASSVGEVGAYEQY
j_call: TRBJ2-7
v_call: TRBV9

cdr3_aa: ASGGGDRNNEQY
j_call: TRBJ2-7
v_call: TRBV9

cdr3_aa: ASSILLALRRDTQY
j_call: TRBJ2-3
v_call: TRBV19

cdr3_aa: ASSPMTGGVPNEQF
j_call: TRBJ2-1
v_call: TRBV7-2

cdr3_aa: ASSSPTGFDEQY
j_call: TRBJ2-7
v_call: TRBV28

cdr3_aa: ASSLNDGDSTDTQY
j_call: TRBJ2-3
v_call: TRBV7-2

cdr3_aa: ASSPGTGVPPDEQY
j_call: TRBJ2-7
v_call: TRBV7-6

cdr3_aa: ASSLTGSTEAF
j_call: TRBJ1-1
v_call: TRBV7-9

cdr3_aa: ASSIGGGDEQF
j_call: TRBJ2-1
v_call: TRBV19

cdr3_aa: ATSEHPNSPLH
j_call: TRBJ1-6
v_call: TRBV24-1

cdr3_aa: ASRKSGYYEQY
j_call: TRBJ2-7
v_call: TRBV12-3/TRBV12-4

cdr3_aa: ASSEGAHNSPLH
j_call: TRBJ1-6
v_call: TRBV25-1

cdr3_aa: ASSLSRGTGELF
j_call: TRBJ2-2
v_call: TRBV7-3

cdr3_aa: ASSQAGGPNSPLH
j_call: TRBJ1-6
v_call: TRBV4-3

cdr3_aa: ATSEPTGKDYGYT
j_call: TRBJ1-2
v_call: TRBV24-1

cdr3_aa: ASSPGLAGLSKNIQY
j_call: TRBJ2-4
v_call: TRBV9

cdr3_aa: ASSLRGPEETQY
j_call: TRBJ2-5
v_call: TRBV7-3

cdr3_aa: ASSGGQLPGDNQPQH
j_call: TRBJ1-5
v_call: TRBV6-2/TRBV6-3

cdr3_aa: ASSSSVEAKNIQY
j_call: TRBJ2-4
v_call: TRBV6-6

cdr3_aa: ASSATGGIGYGYT
j_call: TRBJ1-2
v_call: TRBV9

cdr3_aa: ASSLRRDRWNSPLH
j_call: TRBJ1-6
v_call: TRBV5-4

cdr3_aa: ASSPWGDGQY
j_call: TRBJ2-7
v_call: TRBV5-6

cdr3_aa: ASSLAGQNRGNEQF
j_call: TRBJ2-1
v_call: TRBV7-3

cdr3_aa: ASRSGSPYEQY
j_call: TRBJ2-7
v_call: TRBV28

cdr3_aa: TSSQPMGGVTEAF
j_call: TRBJ1-1
v_call: TRBV1

cdr3_aa: ASSQTDRGPENGYT
j_call: TRBJ1-2
v_call: TRBV16

cdr3_aa: SVRDSGNTIY
j_call: TRBJ1-3
v_call: TRBV29-1

cdr3_aa: ASSSLNRGLNTEAF
j_call: TRBJ1-1
v_call: TRBV5-6

cdr3_aa: ASSEGQETQY
j_call: TRBJ2-5
v_call: TRBV13